This T cell receptor (beta chain) was obtained from a study of cytomegalovirus exposure and HLA in healthy donors. Across the study: The 120 or so validation repertoires used a platform that matched the one used for the roughly 650 first-cohort repertoires, as a later analysis reported.

Sequencing was performed with immunoSEQ multiplex PCR; in TCRdb, only in-frame clones are kept and a portion is missing. In the table there are 150,000 to 200,000 clones, less than 90% of which are singletons. Germline CDR1 reads SNHLY; CDR2 reads FYNNEI. The CDR3 totals 13 residues. The trim removed 6 bases at V and 9 bases at J, leaving 7 bases unmatched. Study-wide results and caveats: According to a subsequent analysis, TCR clusters identified in the first cohort showed a tendency to co-occur across the roughly 130 validation repertoires. The listing of roughly 160 TCR beta chains classed them as cytomegalovirus-associated. In vitro checks showed that three CMV-associated chains really do target CMV antigens.

A note on this clone: Its antigen is not identified.

The material sequenced was PBMCs. This TCR derives from a man between 25 and 39 years old in good health and CMV-seropositive. This chain connects TRBV2 to TRBJ2-5, with 10 positions matching TRBD1. This CDR3 reads CASRGTGVVSQYF. CDR3 sequence (DNA): TGTGCCAGCAGGGGGACAGGGGTAGTGTCCCAGTACTTC.